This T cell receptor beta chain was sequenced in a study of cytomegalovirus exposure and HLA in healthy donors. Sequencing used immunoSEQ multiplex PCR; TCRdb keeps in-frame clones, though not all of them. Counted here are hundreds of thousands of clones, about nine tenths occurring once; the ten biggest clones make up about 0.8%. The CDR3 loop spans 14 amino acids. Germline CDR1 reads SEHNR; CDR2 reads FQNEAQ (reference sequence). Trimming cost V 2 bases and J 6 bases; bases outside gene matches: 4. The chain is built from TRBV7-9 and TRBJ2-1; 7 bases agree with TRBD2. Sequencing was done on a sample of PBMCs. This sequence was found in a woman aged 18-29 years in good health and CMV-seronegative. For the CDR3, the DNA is TGTGCCAGCAGCTTATGGGGGAGGGTCAATGAGCAGTTCTTC. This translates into CASSLWGRVNEQFF.